What follows are 21 T cell receptor beta chains derived from one specimen sequenced in a study of T cell clones after liver transplantation. Clones were read by immunoSEQ multiplex PCR, and TCRdb kept only the in-frame ones, dropping some. The table includes 15,000 to 20,000 clones, 80% detected once. The source material was CD8+ T cells from blood, sampled roughly 50 months after liver transplant. Receptors originate from a human patient who received a liver transplant. Some T cells may have originated in the graft donor.

This chain joins TRBV11-2 and TRBJ2-1; 11 bases map to TRBD2. This CDR3 spans 17 amino acids. Per germline, CDR1 SGHAT and CDR2 FQNNGV. After removal of 5 bases from V and 6 bases from J, the junction contained 12 bases not matched to a gene. The CDR3 is CASSPTLGTSGFNEQFF. In nucleotides, the CDR3 is TGTGCCAGCAGCCCAACCCTTGGGACTAGCGGTTTCAATGAGCAGTTCTTC.

The V and J genes are TRBV29-1 and TRBJ2-7; 9 positions agree with TRBD1. The V segment lost 6 bases and the J segment 4 bases; nucleotides outside the gene matches: 10. The CDR3 sequence is 14 residues long. Germline assignment: CDR1 SQVTM and CDR2 ANQGSEA. The CDR3 region has the DNA TGCAGCGTGTCCGGGACAGGGTTTGGTTACGAGCAGTACTTC. Protein: CSVSGTGFGYEQYF.

This clone was counted once. The chain combines TRBV7-9 with TRBJ1-1; 12 positions match TRBD1. Germline V gene data show CDR1 as SEHNR and CDR2 as FQNEAQ (reference sequence). The CDR3 runs to 15 residues. CDR3: CTTSGTGGLATEAFF. The CDR3, as DNA: TGTACGACATCCGGGACAGGGGGCTTGGCTACTGAAGCTTTCTTT.

The V call is TRBV27, the J call TRBJ1-2, with 7 bases matching TRBD1. Germline loops: CDR1 MNHEY, CDR2 SMNVEV (reference sequence). The CDR3 length is 14 residues. J was trimmed by 6 bases and V by 6 bases; bases with no gene match: 10. CDR3 amino acids: CASSFRAGGDGYTF. The CDR3 bases are TGTGCCAGCAGCTTTAGAGCAGGGGGAGATGGCTACACCTTC.

The rearrangement links TRBV4-1 to TRBJ2-3; possibly TRBD1 or TRBD2 for D (7 bases each). Germline-derived CDR1 and CDR2 are MGHRA and YSYEKL. Trimming cost V 4 bases and J 2 bases, with 22 bases left between them. The CDR3 is 18 amino acids. In nucleotides, the CDR3 is TGCGCCAGCAGCCCGCTAGGGGGCGGGGGTACTTTCACAGATACGCAGTATTTT. This translates into CASSPLGGGGTFTDTQYF.

Only one count was recorded for this clone. The chain joins TRBV4-3 to TRBJ2-5; the D is unclear. This CDR3 comprises 13 residues. V lost 1 base and J 4 bases, leaving 7 bases between the germline ends. Germline V gives CDR1 LGHNA, CDR2 YSLEER. This CDR3 is CASSQVIGETQYF. Written as DNA, the CDR3 is TGCGCCAGCAGCCAAGTGATAGGAGAGACCCAGTACTTC.

This chain connects TRBV15 to TRBJ1-1, with a weak D call TRBD1 (6 bases). CDR3 length: 18 residues. V gave up 0 bases and J gave up 2 bases, with 19 bases separating them. Germline V CDR1 and CDR2: LNHNV, YYDKDF (reference sequence). The CDR3 here is CATSREDRPIIPNTEAFF. As DNA, the CDR3 is TGTGCCACCAGCAGAGAGGACAGACCCATCATACCCAACACTGAAGCTTTCTTT. The whole variable domain, filled in from reference TRBV15 and TRBJ1-1, reads DAMVIQNPRYQVTQFGKPVTLSCSQTLNHNVMYWYQQKSSQAPKLLFHYYDKDFNNEADTPDNFQSRRPNTSFCFLDIRSPGLGDTAMYLCATSREDRPIIPNTEAFFGQGTRLTVV.

V is TRBV6-5 and J is TRBJ2-3; TRBD2 aligns across 8 bases. With 0 bases clipped from V and 5 bases from J, the junction kept 4 bases outside the gene matches. The CDR3 loop spans 15 amino acids. Per germline, CDR1 MNHEY and CDR2 SVGAGI. As DNA, the CDR3 is TGTGCCAGCAGTTACTCGCCGGGGGGGGAAGATACGCAGTATTTT. Its protein product is CASSYSPGGEDTQYF.

The chain carries TRBV28 and TRBJ1-4; the D is unclear. Germline V lookup: CDR1 MDHEN, CDR2 SYDVKM. The CDR3 is 14 residues long. The V and J ends lost 5 bases and 5 bases respectively, with 12 bases between them. The CDR3 protein is CASSPRAGNEKLFF. CDR3 sequence (DNA): TGTGCCAGCAGTCCGAGGGCTGGGAATGAAAAACTGTTTTTT. The entire variable domain, with the rest obtained from reference TRBV28 and TRBJ1-4, is as follows: DVKVTQSSRYLVKRTGEKVFLECVQDMDHENMFWYRQDPGLGLRLIYFSYDVKMKEKGDIPEGYSVSREKKERFSLILESASTNQTSMYLCASSPRAGNEKLFFGSGTQLSVL.

The chain has TRBV6-5 and TRBJ2-1, with 7 bases aligning to TRBD1. Trimming cost V 6 bases and J 4 bases; bases outside gene matches: 3. The CDR3 consists of 13 residues. Germline-derived CDR1 and CDR2 are MNHEY and SVGAGI. The chain's CDR3 is CASRGQEYNEQFF. CDR3 coding DNA: TGTGCCAGCAGAGGACAGGAATACAATGAGCAGTTCTTC.

This clone was recorded a few times. V gene TRBV4-3 combines with J gene TRBJ1-3, with D uncertain. The germline CDR1 and CDR2 sequences are LGHNA and YSLEER. Trimming took 4 bases from V and 0 from J, leaving 13 bases between them. This CDR3 has 16 amino acids. In DNA form, the CDR3 reads TGCGCCAGCAGCCCATCCCGGGTGGCCTCTGGAAACACCATATATTTT. Translating it yields CASSPSRVASGNTIYF.

The chain combines TRBV7-6 with TRBJ2-7; D ambiguous. Germline V gene lookup returns CDR1 SGHVS and CDR2 FNYEAQ. Trimming stripped 1 base from V and 6 bases from J, with 10 bases between. The CDR3 has 13 amino acids. CDR3 sequence reads: CASSLVVVSEQYF. CDR3 DNA: TGTGCCAGCAGCTTAGTTGTGGTTTCCGAGCAGTACTTC.

This clone was seen a handful of times. The gene calls are TRBV9 and TRBJ1-3; D is perhaps TRBD1 (6 bases). Trimming took 4 bases from V and 8 from J, leaving 16 bases between them. Germline V gene sequence: CDR1 SGDLS, CDR2 YYNGEE. The CDR3 has 14 amino acids. CDR3 residues: CASSQSGGRYTIYF. CDR3 DNA sequence: TGTGCCAGCAGCCAGTCGGGGGGGCGATACACCATATATTTT. The full variable domain, with the rest looked up from reference TRBV9 and TRBJ1-3, is DSGVTQTPKHLITATGQRVTLRCSPRSGDLSVYWYQQSLDQGLQFLIQYYNGEERAKGNILERFSAQQFPDLHSELNLSSLELGDSALYFCASSQSGGRYTIYFGEGSWLTVV.

The rearrangement joins TRBV11-2 to TRBJ1-1; perhaps TRBD1 as D (6 bases). The ends were cut back, 5 bases at V and 3 bases at J, with 10 bases in the middle. Germline values: CDR1 SGHAT, CDR2 FQNNGV. The CDR3 extends over 13 amino acids. The CDR3 loop is CASSQGQYTEAFF. CDR3 sequence (DNA): TGTGCCAGCAGCCAAGGACAGTACACTGAAGCTTTCTTT. The variable domain in full, with the rest retrieved from reference TRBV11-2 and TRBJ1-1, is EAGVAQSPRYKIIEKRQSVAFWCNPISGHATLYWYQQILGQGPKLLIQFQNNGVVDDSQLPKDRFSAERLKGVDSTLKIQPAKLEDSAVYLCASSQGQYTEAFFGQGTRLTVV.

The chain carries TRBV5-5 and TRBJ2-7; D gene uncertain. This CDR3 spans 13 amino acids. Trimming stripped 1 base from V and 2 bases from J, with 7 bases between. Germline values: CDR1 SGHKS, CDR2 YYEKEE (reference sequence). CDR3 sequence reads: CASSLLDPYEQYF. DNA for the CDR3: TGTGCCAGCAGCTTGCTGGACCCCTACGAGCAGTACTTC.

This clone was detected ten times or more. The chain has TRBV5-6 and TRBJ1-1; no definite D call. Germline assignment: CDR1 SGHDT and CDR2 YYEEEE. The ends were cut back, 2 bases at V and 3 bases at J, with 8 bases in the middle. The CDR3 is 13 residues long. Written as DNA, the CDR3 is TGTGCCAGCAGCTTAGGATTTTACACTGAAGCTTTCTTT. Its protein product is CASSLGFYTEAFF.

This clone has only a few counts. This chain uses TRBV27 with TRBJ1-5, with D possibly TRBD1 on 5 matching bases. The ends were cut back, 7 bases at V and 0 bases at J, with 10 bases in the middle. Germline-derived CDR1 and CDR2 are MNHEY and SMNVEV (reference sequence). CDR3 length: 14 amino acids. The CDR3 spells CASMGGGSNQPQHF. Here the CDR3 DNA reads TGTGCCAGCATGGGGGGAGGTAGCAATCAGCCCCAGCATTTT.

This chain connects TRBV7-2 to TRBJ2-7; 9 bases match TRBD2. The CDR3 length is 16 residues. Losses at the gene ends were 5 bases for V and 3 bases for J; bases not matched to a gene: 11. Per germline, CDR1 SGHTA and CDR2 FQGNSA. In nucleotides, the CDR3 is TGTGCCAGCAGCCCCTTTTTAGCGGGAGAATACTACGAGCAGTACTTC. Translating it yields CASSPFLAGEYYEQYF.

The rearrangement uses TRBV12-5 and TRBJ1-1; TRBD1 might be the D (6 bases). V dropped 5 bases and J dropped 3 bases, with 16 bases sitting between them. The CDR3 contains 15 residues. Germline values: CDR1 LGHNT, CDR2 FRNRAP. The CDR3 protein is CASGPRGGAYTEAFF. The CDR3 DNA reads as TGTGCTAGTGGTCCCCGGGGGGGGGCCTACACTGAAGCTTTCTTT.

This clone has just one count. This chain uses TRBV13 with TRBJ2-3; 10 bases agree with TRBD1. Germline CDR1 and CDR2: PRHDT and FYEKMQ (reference sequence). This CDR3 is 16 amino acids long. V shed 1 base and J 6 bases; nucleotides not matched to a gene: 7. This CDR3 is CASSLAGTGVADTQYF. The CDR3, as DNA: TGTGCCAGCAGCTTAGCCGGGACAGGGGTAGCGGATACGCAGTATTTT.

This chain joins TRBV4-2 and TRBJ2-7; 12 nucleotides line up with TRBD1. The trim removed 4 bases at V and 5 bases at J, leaving 6 bases unmatched. Germline CDR1 reads LGHNA; CDR2 reads YNFKEQ. CDR3 length equals 15 residues. This chain's CDR3 is CASSPGTGGDHEQYF. The CDR3 DNA sequence: TGTGCCAGCAGCCCCGGGACAGGGGGCGACCACGAGCAGTACTTC.